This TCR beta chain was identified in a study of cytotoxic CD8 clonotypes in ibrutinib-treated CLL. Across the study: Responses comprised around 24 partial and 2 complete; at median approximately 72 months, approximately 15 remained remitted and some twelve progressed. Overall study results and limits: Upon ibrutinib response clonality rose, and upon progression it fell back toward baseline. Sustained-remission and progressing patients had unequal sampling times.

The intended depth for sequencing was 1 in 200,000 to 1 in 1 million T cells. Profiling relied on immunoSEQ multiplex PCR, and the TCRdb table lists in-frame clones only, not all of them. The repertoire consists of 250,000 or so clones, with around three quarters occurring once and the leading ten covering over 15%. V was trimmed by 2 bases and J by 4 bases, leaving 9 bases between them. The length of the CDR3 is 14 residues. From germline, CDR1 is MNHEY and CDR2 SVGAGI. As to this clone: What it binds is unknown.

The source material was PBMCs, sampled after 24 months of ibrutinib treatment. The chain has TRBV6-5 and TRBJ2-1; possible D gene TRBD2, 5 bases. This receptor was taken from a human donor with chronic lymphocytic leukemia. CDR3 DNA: TGTGCCAGCAGTTACAGACTACGTTACAATGAGCAGTTCTTC. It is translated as CASSYRLRYNEQFF.